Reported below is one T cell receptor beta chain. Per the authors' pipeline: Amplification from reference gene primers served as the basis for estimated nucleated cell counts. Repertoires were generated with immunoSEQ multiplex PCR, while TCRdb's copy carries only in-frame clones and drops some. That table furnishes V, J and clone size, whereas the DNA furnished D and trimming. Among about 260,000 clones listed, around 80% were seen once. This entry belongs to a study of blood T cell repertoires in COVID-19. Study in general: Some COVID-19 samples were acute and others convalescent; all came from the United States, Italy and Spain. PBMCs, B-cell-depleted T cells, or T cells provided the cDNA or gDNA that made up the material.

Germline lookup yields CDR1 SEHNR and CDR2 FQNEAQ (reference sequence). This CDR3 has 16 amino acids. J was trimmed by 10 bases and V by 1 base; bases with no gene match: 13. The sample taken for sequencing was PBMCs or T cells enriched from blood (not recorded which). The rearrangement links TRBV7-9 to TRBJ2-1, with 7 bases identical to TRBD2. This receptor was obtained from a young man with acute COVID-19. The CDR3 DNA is TGTGCCAGCAGCTTAGTGGGGGGGACCACCAGCATGGAGCAGTTCTTC. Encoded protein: CASSLVGGTTSMEQFF.